This entry describes one T cell receptor beta chain. Its antigen is unknown. The data were obtained in a study of beta chain features in type 1 diabetes. Findings and caveats of the study: HLA influence on TCRB rearrangement stayed unresolved here.

This CDR3 has 15 amino acids. CDR1 is PRHDT and CDR2 is FYEKMQ in the germline V gene (reference sequence). Germline trimming cut 4 bases from V and 2 bases from J; bases unmatched to any gene: 7. Sequenced material consisted of expressed TCRB transcripts (all of the isolated RNA was reverse transcribed). Deep immunoSEQ sequencing covered naive, central memory and regulatory T cell samples. The assay was immunoSEQ multiplex PCR, and TCRdb's table has in-frame clones only and misses some. Here the sample spans nearly 250,000 clones, 13% to 15% being singletons. The source material was naive CD4+ T cells from blood. The V call is TRBV13, the J call TRBJ2-7; 8 bases match TRBD1. This clonotype originated in a woman in her thirties or forties in good health. CDR3 nucleotides: TGTGCCAGCAGCTCGTTGGACAGGGTCACCTACGAGCAGTACTTC. The encoded protein is CASSSLDRVTYEQYF. Using reference TRBV13 and TRBJ2-7 for the parts outside the CDR3, the full variable domain is AAGVIQSPRHLIKEKRETATLKCYPIPRHDTVYWYQQGPGQDPQFLISFYEKMQSDKGSIPDRFSAQQFSDYHSELNMSSLELGDSALYFCASSSLDRVTYEQYFGPGTRLTVT.